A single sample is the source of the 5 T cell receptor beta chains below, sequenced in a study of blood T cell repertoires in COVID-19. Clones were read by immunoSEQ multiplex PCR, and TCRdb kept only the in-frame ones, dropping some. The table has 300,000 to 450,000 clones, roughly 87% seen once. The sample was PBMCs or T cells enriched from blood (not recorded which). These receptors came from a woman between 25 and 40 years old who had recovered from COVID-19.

CDR3 loop: CASRSQGPTEAFF. CDR3 sequence (DNA): TGTGCCAGCAGGTCACAGGGTCCCACTGAAGCTTTCTTT. V gene TRBV14 combines with J gene TRBJ1-1; tentatively, D is TRBD1 (6 bases). CDR1 is SGHDN, CDR2 FVKESK, per germline. There are 13 residues in the CDR3. Trimming pared 6 bases from V and 4 bases from J, leaving 12 bases between.

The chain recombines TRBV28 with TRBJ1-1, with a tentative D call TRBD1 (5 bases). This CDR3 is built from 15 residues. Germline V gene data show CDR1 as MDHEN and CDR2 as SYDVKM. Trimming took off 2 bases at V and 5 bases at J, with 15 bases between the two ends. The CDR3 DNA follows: TGTGCCAGCAGTTTAGAGACAGCACCGATAACTGAAGCTTTCTTT. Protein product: CASSLETAPITEAFF.

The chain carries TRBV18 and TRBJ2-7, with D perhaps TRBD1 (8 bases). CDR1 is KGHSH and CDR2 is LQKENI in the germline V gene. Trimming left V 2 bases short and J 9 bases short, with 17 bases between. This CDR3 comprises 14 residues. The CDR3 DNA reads TGTGCCAGCTCACCAGGGGGGGACAGGAACGCGCAGTACTTC. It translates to CASSPGGDRNAQYF.

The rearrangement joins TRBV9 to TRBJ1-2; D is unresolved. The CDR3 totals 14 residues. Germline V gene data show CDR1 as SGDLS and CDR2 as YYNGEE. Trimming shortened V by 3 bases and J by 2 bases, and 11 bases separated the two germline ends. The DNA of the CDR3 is TGTGCCAGCAGCGGCAGGTCGATCAACTATGGCTACACCTTC. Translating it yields CASSGRSINYGYTF.

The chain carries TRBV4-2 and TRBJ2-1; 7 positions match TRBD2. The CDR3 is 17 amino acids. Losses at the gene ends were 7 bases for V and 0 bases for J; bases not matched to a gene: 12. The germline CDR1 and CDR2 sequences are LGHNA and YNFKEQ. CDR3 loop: CASTRLEAGSSYNEQFF. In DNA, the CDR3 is TGTGCCAGCACCCGCCTCGAAGCGGGGAGCTCCTACAATGAGCAGTTCTTC.